A selection of T cell receptor beta chains follows, all from one sample in a study of T cell responses to AZD1222 COVID-19 vaccine. Assay used: immunoSEQ multiplex PCR; TCRdb lists only in-frame clones, some missing. The sample shows about 110,000 clones, 92% of them seen only once. The input for sequencing was peripheral blood, taken 28 days after the second AZD1222 dose. These receptors were taken from an adult who received the AZD1222 COVID-19 vaccine. CDR3s include the opening cysteine and the closing phenylalanine or tryptophan. Each record gives: V gene, J gene, CDR3 protein.

>TRBV11-3|TRBJ2-7
CASSPGREPREQYF
>TRBV7-9|TRBJ2-3
CASSLASTDTQYF
>TRBV28|TRBJ1-2
CASRYPGGYTF
>TRBV15|TRBJ2-5
CATSTDRAETQYF
>TRBV7-9|TRBJ1-1
CASSLGAGRGDTEAFF
>TRBV19|TRBJ1-2
CASSDRRTGRDYGYTF
>TRBV5-1|TRBJ2-6
CASDQTGASGANVLTF
>TRBV11-3|TRBJ2-1
CASSFGTSGANEQFF
>TRBV6-5|TRBJ2-7
CASSYSGRGTYEQYF
>TRBV12-3/TRBV12-4|TRBJ1-2
CASTRGQGFGYTF
>TRBV28|TRBJ1-2
CASSLGGNMDYGYTF
>TRBV4-1|TRBJ2-3
CASSPPAGAADTQYF
>TRBV7-2|TRBJ1-2
CASSFVASREVFSYGYTF
>TRBV28|TRBJ2-7
CASTSGANKYF
>TRBV6-2/TRBV6-3|TRBJ1-1
CASSYSGRGVLEAFF
>TRBV2|TRBJ2-3
CASSMTSGRTTDTQYF
>TRBV4-1|TRBJ1-1
CASSQESKVEAFF
>TRBV3-1/TRBV3-2|TRBJ1-6
CASSLSRDRARSPLHF
>TRBV19|TRBJ2-5
CASSATSGFRGETQYF
>TRBV19|TRBJ2-6
CASSSSPGQGTGANVLTF
>TRBV15|TRBJ1-2
CATSRDRVMHYGYTF
>TRBV28|TRBJ1-2
CASRTGAPVGYTF
>TRBV28|TRBJ2-3
CASSLPGQSTDTQYF
>TRBV6-5|TRBJ1-2
CASSPAGQYLYGYTF
>TRBV11-2|TRBJ1-4
CASSLDQRTTNEKLFF